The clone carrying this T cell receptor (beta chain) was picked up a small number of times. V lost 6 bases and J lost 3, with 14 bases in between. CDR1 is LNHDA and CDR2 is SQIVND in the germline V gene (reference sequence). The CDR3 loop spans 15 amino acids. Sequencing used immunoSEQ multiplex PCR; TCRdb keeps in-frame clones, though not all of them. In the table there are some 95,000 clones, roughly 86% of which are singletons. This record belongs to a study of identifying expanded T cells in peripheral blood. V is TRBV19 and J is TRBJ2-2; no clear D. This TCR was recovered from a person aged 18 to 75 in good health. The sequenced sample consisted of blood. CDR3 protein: CASRVRQPHTGELFF. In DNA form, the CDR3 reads TGTGCCAGTAGGGTCAGGCAGCCACACACCGGGGAGCTGTTTTTT. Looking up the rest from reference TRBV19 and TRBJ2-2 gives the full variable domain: DGGITQSPKYLFRKEGQNVTLSCEQNLNHDAMYWYRQDPGQGLRLIYYSQIVNDFQKGDIAEGYSVSREKKESFPLTVTSAQKNPTAFYLCASRVRQPHTGELFFGEGSRLTVL.